This T cell receptor beta chain derives from a study of early T cells in non-severe SARS-CoV-2 infection. Each CDR3 protein gets one entry after TCRdb re-called the 5' RACE reads with MiXCR. The sample has tens of thousands of distinct CDR3 sequences, 14% seen once. This clonotype was observed many times. The CDR3 sequence is 15 residues long. In germline, CDR1 is SGHRS, CDR2 YFSETQ. J was trimmed by 5 bases and V by 4 bases; bases with no gene match: 5. The sequenced sample consisted of whole blood. The chain joins TRBV5-1 to TRBJ2-1; the match to TRBD2 covers 11 bases. This sequence was found in an adult who was a healthcare worker with PCR-confirmed SARS-CoV-2 infection or an uninfected control (not recorded which). The CDR3 DNA reads as TGCGCCAGCAGCCCACTAGCGGGGGTAGACAATGAGCAGTTCTTC. It codes for CASSPLAGVDNEQFF.